These 29 T cell receptor beta chains share one sample of origin, sequenced in a study of cytomegalovirus exposure and HLA in healthy donors. Both 60 Vbeta primers and 13 Jbeta primers went into the PCR. This table comes from immunoSEQ multiplex PCR, and its TCRdb copy is limited to in-frame clones, with some not included. The repertoire shows approximately 110,000 clones; the top ten hold 2.2%. The material sequenced was PBMCs. Receptors were obtained from a man aged 35-49 years in good health and CMV-seronegative.

This chain connects TRBV6-4 to TRBJ2-3; tentative D call: TRBD2 (5 bases). The CDR3 totals 14 residues. CDR1 is MRHNA, CDR2 SNTAGT, per germline. With 4 bases removed from V and 5 bases from J, the gap between germline ends came to 13 bases. CDR3 sequence reads: CASSAVGVGDTQYF. CDR3 bases: TGTGCCAGCAGTGCTGTGGGAGTGGGAGATACGCAGTATTTT.

The rearrangement links TRBV30 to TRBJ1-2; 12 nucleotides align to TRBD1. The V gene end was trimmed by 5 bases and the J gene end by 8 bases; junction bases not matched to a gene: 9. The CDR3 is 14 residues long. Germline loops: CDR1 GTSNPN, CDR2 SVGIG (reference sequence). CDR3 in amino acids: CAWAGTGGARGYTF. CDR3 sequence (DNA): TGTGCCTGGGCCGGGACAGGGGGCGCGCGGGGCTACACCTTC.

The rearrangement uses TRBV4-1 and TRBJ2-7; TRBD1 aligns across 9 bases. The ends lost 3 bases at V and 2 bases at J; junction bases unmatched: 5. CDR3 length: 15 amino acids. Germline values: CDR1 MGHRA, CDR2 YSYEKL. The CDR3 is CASSQGWDRAYEQYF. For the CDR3, the DNA is TGCGCCAGCAGCCAGGGGTGGGACAGGGCCTACGAGCAGTACTTC.

The V call is TRBV10-3, the J call TRBJ1-1; D may be TRBD1 (5 bases). Trimming took off 7 bases at V and 1 base at J, with 7 bases between the two ends. Germline-derived CDR1 and CDR2 are ENHRY and SYGVKD. The CDR3 spans 12 residues. The CDR3 DNA sequence: TGTGCCATCACCGGGGGGAACACTGAAGCTTTCTTT. Its protein product is CAITGGNTEAFF.

The genes are TRBV6-6 and TRBJ1-2; maybe TRBD1 (6 bases). The CDR3 is made up of 11 amino acids. V was pared by 4 bases and J by 12 bases, with 12 bases between. Germline-derived CDR1 and CDR2 are MNHNY and SVGAGI (reference sequence). Here the CDR3 DNA reads TGTGCCAGCAGTTCAGGGGAAAGGGACACCTTC. It codes for CASSSGERDTF.

The chain uses TRBV7-9 and TRBJ2-3; TRBD2 might be the D (5 bases). V was trimmed by 4 bases and J by 5 bases, leaving 19 bases between them. Germline assignment: CDR1 SEHNR and CDR2 FQNEAQ (reference sequence). The CDR3 is 16 residues long. The CDR3 DNA reads TGTGCCAGCAGCTGGAGCGGCGCTGGGATGGAAGATACGCAGTATTTT. Residues: CASSWSGAGMEDTQYF.

The chain employs TRBV29-1 and TRBJ1-1; D might be TRBD1 (5 bases). The CDR3 totals 15 residues. V was trimmed by 5 bases and J by 0 bases, leaving 16 bases between them. In germline, CDR1 is SQVTM, CDR2 ANQGSEA. CDR3 residues: CSVTTETFMNTEAFF. Here the CDR3 DNA reads TGCAGCGTTACGACAGAGACCTTTATGAACACTGAAGCTTTCTTT.

V usage is TRBV11-3 and J usage is TRBJ1-1; D gene uncertain. The germline V gene has CDR1 SGHNT and CDR2 YENEEA. The CDR3 is 13 amino acids. V was cut by 5 bases and J by 1 base, with 8 bases left in between. The CDR3 DNA is TGTGCCAGCAGCCTACAGACGAACACTGAAGCTTTCTTT. This sequence encodes CASSLQTNTEAFF.

The CDR3 sequence is CASSYKETRNEKLFF. CDR3 in DNA: TGTGCCAGCAGTTACAAAGAGACTCGGAATGAAAAACTGTTTTTT. The chain is built from TRBV6-6 and TRBJ1-4; D is unclear. This CDR3 region has 15 residues. Trimming stripped 2 bases from V and 5 bases from J, with 12 bases between. Germline V gene data show CDR1 as MNHNY and CDR2 as SVGAGI (reference sequence).

The genes are TRBV20-1 and TRBJ2-7, with 8 bases matching TRBD2. There are 11 residues in the CDR3. V dropped 5 bases and J dropped 5; count of bases not matched to a gene: 2. Germline-derived CDR1 and CDR2 are DFQATT and SNEGSKA (reference sequence). CDR3 DNA: TGCAGTGCTGGACTAGCCAACGAGCAGTACTTC. Protein product: CSAGLANEQYF.

The DNA of the CDR3 is TGTGCCAGCAGCTTAGCGGGGGGGGCCTACGAGCAGTACTTC. Translation: CASSLAGGAYEQYF. The chain couples TRBV7-2 to TRBJ2-7, with 7 bases that match TRBD2. Looked up from germline, CDR1 is SGHTA and CDR2 is FQGNSA. The CDR3 is 14 amino acids. V shed 0 bases, J shed 2 bases, and the junction held 1 base outside the gene matches.

As concerns this clone: Other DNA sequences of this sample code for an identical CDR3. The rearrangement joins TRBV6-1 to TRBJ2-5, with D possibly TRBD2 on 6 matching bases. This CDR3 has 14 amino acids. CDR1 and CDR2 (germline): MNHNS, SASEGT. V was shortened by 4 bases and J by 0 bases, with 9 bases between the two germline ends. This chain's CDR3 is CASSGGGYQETQYF. The CDR3 DNA reads as TGTGCCAGCAGTGGAGGAGGGTACCAAGAGACCCAGTACTTC.

CDR3 residues: CASSIDLHTRKPQHF. The CDR3 coding sequence is TGTGCCAGTAGTATAGATCTTCACACCCGCAAGCCCCAGCATTTT. The chain has TRBV19 and TRBJ1-5, with unresolved D. V was shortened by 0 bases and J by 8 bases, with 14 bases between the two germline ends. This CDR3 is built from 15 residues. Per the germline V gene, CDR1 is LNHDA and CDR2 is SQIVND (reference sequence).

The chain recombines TRBV11-3 with TRBJ1-1, with D perhaps matching TRBD1 (5 bases). The V gene lost 5 bases and the J gene lost 4 bases, with 8 bases spanning the gap. The CDR3 runs to 12 residues. CDR1 and CDR2 (germline): SGHNT, YENEEA. The CDR3 DNA sequence: TGTGCCAGCAGCCCAGGGCGCACTGAAGCTTTCTTT. As protein: CASSPGRTEAFF.

The genes are TRBV6-5 and TRBJ1-6; TRBD1 matches 7 bases. Germline assignment: CDR1 MNHEY and CDR2 SVGAGI. V was clipped by 0 bases and J by 10 bases; unmatched bases: 6. The length of the CDR3 is 15 residues. In nucleotides, the CDR3 is TGTGCCAGCAGTTACTCGCGACAGGGAGTATCACCCCTCCACTTT. Translation: CASSYSRQGVSPLHF.

Here the CDR3 reads CASRNRGKSSYEQYF. The CDR3 coding sequence is TGTGCCAGCCGCAACAGGGGGAAATCGTCCTACGAGCAGTACTTC. The chain has TRBV5-4 and TRBJ2-7, with TRBD1 matching 8 bases. Trimming cost V 7 bases and J 1 base; bases outside gene matches: 10. The CDR3 totals 15 residues. Germline V CDR1 and CDR2: SGHNT, YYREEE (reference sequence).

This chain uses TRBV7-2 with TRBJ2-3; 16 bases are a match to TRBD2. The V gene's germline CDR1 is SGHTA and CDR2 FQGNSA. V shed 3 bases, J shed 4 bases, and the junction held 7 bases outside the gene matches. The CDR3 contains 18 residues. DNA for the CDR3: TGTGCCAGCAGCTTGTCCGGGACTAGCGGGAGGGCACCAGATACGCAGTATTTT. It codes for CASSLSGTSGRAPDTQYF.

The V and J genes are TRBV19 and TRBJ2-1; 7 nucleotides align to TRBD2. This CDR3 region has 16 residues. Germline-derived CDR1 and CDR2 are LNHDA and SQIVND (reference sequence). Trimming removed 6 bases from V and 0 bases from J; junction bases left unmatched: 8. The CDR3 sequence: CASSRLAVSSYNEQFF. The CDR3 DNA follows: TGTGCCAGTAGCCGTCTAGCGGTAAGCTCCTACAATGAGCAGTTCTTC.

The gene calls are TRBV19 and TRBJ2-2; no definite D call. The germline V gene has CDR1 LNHDA and CDR2 SQIVND (reference sequence). The CDR3 sequence is 14 residues long. V was shortened by 3 bases and J by 4 bases, with 9 bases between the two germline ends. CDR3 DNA sequence: TGTGCCAGTAGTATTTGGTCTAGCACCGGGGAGCTGTTTTTT. It is translated as CASSIWSSTGELFF.

This chain links TRBV11-3 with TRBJ2-2; 11 bases agree with TRBD2. CDR3 length equals 18 residues. Germline V gene sequence: CDR1 SGHNT, CDR2 YENEEA. With V trimmed by 1 base and J by 3 bases, 7 bases remained unmatched. CDR3 protein: CASSLGERLAGHTGELFF. Here the CDR3 DNA reads TGTGCCAGCAGCTTAGGAGAGAGACTAGCGGGGCACACCGGGGAGCTGTTTTTT.

V usage is TRBV4-3 and J usage is TRBJ2-7; tentative D call: TRBD2 (5 bases). This CDR3 has 16 amino acids. V lost 4 bases, J lost 0 bases, and 16 bases lay in between. CDR1 and CDR2 from the germline V gene are LGHNA and YSLEER. CDR3 protein: CASSRSPDLLSYEQYF. CDR3 coding DNA: TGCGCCAGCAGCCGCTCCCCGGACTTACTCTCCTACGAGCAGTACTTC.

J is TRBJ1-5 and V is TRBV18; 7 nucleotides line up with TRBD1. The CDR3 is 17 amino acids. In germline, CDR1 is KGHSH, CDR2 LQKENI. Losses at the gene ends were 3 bases for V and 3 bases for J; bases not matched to a gene: 11. The CDR3 sequence is CASSPLPRQGFNQPQHF. The CDR3 DNA reads TGTGCCAGCTCACCTCTCCCTCGACAGGGATTCAATCAGCCCCAGCATTTT.

The chain recombines TRBV4-1 with TRBJ2-7, with a possible D match to TRBD1 (6 bases). Germline V gene lookup returns CDR1 MGHRA and CDR2 YSYEKL. Trimming removed 0 bases at V and 4 bases at J, with 10 bases between. The CDR3 runs to 14 residues. CDR3 in amino acids: CASSQDLQGYEQYF. CDR3 DNA sequence: TGCGCCAGCAGCCAAGATTTACAGGGTTACGAGCAGTACTTC.

The chain uses TRBV5-6 and TRBJ2-1; a weak D match, TRBD2 (5 bases). Trimming took 2 bases from V and 4 from J, leaving 13 bases between them. Germline CDR1 and CDR2: SGHDT and YYEEEE. The CDR3 has 15 amino acids. CDR3: CASSFKHGGYNEQFF. The DNA of the CDR3 is TGTGCCAGCAGCTTCAAACACGGCGGGTACAATGAGCAGTTCTTC.

The chain couples TRBV19 to TRBJ1-1; D gene uncertain. Germline lookup yields CDR1 LNHDA and CDR2 SQIVND (reference sequence). The CDR3 length is 13 residues. Trimming removed 1 base at V and 3 bases at J, with 6 bases between. CDR3 sequence reads: CASSIGLDTEAFF. CDR3 DNA: TGTGCCAGTAGTATAGGTCTAGACACTGAAGCTTTCTTT. The variable domain in full, completed from reference TRBV19 and TRBJ1-1, reads DGGITQSPKYLFRKEGQNVTLSCEQNLNHDAMYWYRQDPGQGLRLIYYSQIVNDFQKGDIAEGYSVSREKKESFPLTVTSAQKNPTAFYLCASSIGLDTEAFFGQGTRLTVV.

The chain combines TRBV21-1 with TRBJ2-5; the table's D call, TRBD2, was not checked against the DNA. TRBV21-1 is classified as a pseudogene. The CDR3 extends over 17 amino acids. DNA for the CDR3: TGTGCCAGCAGCAAGGGGGGAATAGCGGGAGTTTGTGAGACCCAGTACTTC. Translating it yields CASSKGGIAGVCETQYF.

J is TRBJ2-7 and V is TRBV7-6; 9 bases map to TRBD1. Germline loops: CDR1 SGHVS, CDR2 FNYEAQ. This CDR3 is built from 14 residues. V lost 1 base, J lost 3 bases, and 1 base stayed unmatched. The CDR3 loop is CASSLGTGVYEQYF. CDR3 nucleotide sequence: TGTGCCAGCAGCTTAGGGACAGGGGTCTACGAGCAGTACTTC.

The chain carries TRBV28 and TRBJ2-3; TRBD1 might be the D (6 bases). Between the trimmed V and J ends, which lost 4 bases and 6 bases, there was a span of 14 bases. Germline V gene lookup returns CDR1 MDHEN and CDR2 SYDVKM. This CDR3 comprises 14 residues. CDR3 loop: CASSSPHRADTQYF. CDR3 DNA: TGTGCCAGCAGTTCCCCCCACAGGGCGGATACGCAGTATTTT.

The chain employs TRBV10-3 and TRBJ1-1, with 7 bases identical to TRBD1. CDR3 length: 14 residues. Germline values: CDR1 ENHRY, CDR2 SYGVKD. Trimming took 3 bases from V and 5 from J; bases not matched to a gene: 6. CDR3 protein: CAISDTRGQTEAFF. The CDR3 coding sequence is TGTGCCATCAGTGATACGAGGGGGCAAACTGAAGCTTTCTTT.